This T cell receptor (beta chain) appears in the sequencing data of a study of T cell changes during pregnancy in multiple sclerosis. The data were produced by immunoSEQ multiplex PCR, yet TCRdb's version contains in-frame clones alone and is incomplete. Among 35,000 to 55,000 clones listed, 92% were seen once. The CDR3 covers 15 residues. The germline V gene encodes CDR1 SNHLY and CDR2 FYNNEI. V gave up 7 bases and J gave up 9 bases, with 19 bases separating them. This clonotype was obtained from a female donor with multiple sclerosis, enrolled in a pregnancy study. Sequenced input: peripheral blood. The chain combines TRBV2 with TRBJ1-6, with TRBD1 as a possible D gene (5 bases). For the CDR3, the DNA is TGTGCCAGCACCCAGGGCCAGACTTGGATTTCACCCCTCCACTTT. This sequence encodes CASTQGQTWISPLHF.